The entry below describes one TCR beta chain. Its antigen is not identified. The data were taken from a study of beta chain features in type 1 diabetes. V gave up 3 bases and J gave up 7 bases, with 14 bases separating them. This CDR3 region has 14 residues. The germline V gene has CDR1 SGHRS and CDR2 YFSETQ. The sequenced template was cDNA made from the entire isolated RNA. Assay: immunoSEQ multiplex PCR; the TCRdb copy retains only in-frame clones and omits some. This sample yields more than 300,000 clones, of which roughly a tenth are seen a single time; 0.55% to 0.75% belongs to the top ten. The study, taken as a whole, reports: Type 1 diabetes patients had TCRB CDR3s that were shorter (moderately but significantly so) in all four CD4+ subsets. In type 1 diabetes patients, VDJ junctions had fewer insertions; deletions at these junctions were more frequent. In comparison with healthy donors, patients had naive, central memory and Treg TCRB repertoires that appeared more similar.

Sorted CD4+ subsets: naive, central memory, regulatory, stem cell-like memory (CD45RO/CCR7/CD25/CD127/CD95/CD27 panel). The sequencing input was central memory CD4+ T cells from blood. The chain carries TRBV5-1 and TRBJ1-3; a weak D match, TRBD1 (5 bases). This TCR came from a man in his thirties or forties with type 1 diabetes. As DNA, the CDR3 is TGCGCCAGCAGCTCCGACAGCGGGGCGAACACCATATATTTT. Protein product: CASSSDSGANTIYF.